This TCR beta chain was sequenced for a study of T-cell memory formation after mild COVID-19 listed by TCRdb under 2021. About the investigation overall: Most TCR sequence clusters were specific to one of the two donors. In a couple of donors, T-cell clones that expanded and contracted after mild COVID-19 were tracked by sequencing TCRalpha and TCRbeta repertoires over time. Two young, previously healthy adult volunteers made up the cohort, one male and one female.

The germline ends are 8 bases apart after V is trimmed by 4 bases and J by 4 bases. CDR1 and CDR2 are read off the germline V gene (reference sequence) as SEHNR and FQNEAQ. From its cysteine to its phenylalanine, the CDR3 spans 14 amino acids. Only the CDR3 DNA stays, 42 bases, in frame from base 1. Sequencing instrument: Illumina NovaSeq 6000. TCRalpha and TCRbeta cDNA libraries were built by 5'RACE with constant-segment primers, adding sample barcodes and unique molecular identifiers. RNA was extracted from every sample with Trizol reagent. Library amplification was performed in two PCR steps, and a second sample barcode and Illumina TruSeq adapters were introduced in the second step. Libraries were sequenced on an Illumina NovaSeq with 2 x 150 bp paired-end reads. Concerning the study's data processing: With migec v1.2.7, reads were demultiplexed and then collapsed into UMI-guided consensus sequences. Using mixcr v2.1.11, UMI consensuses were aligned to TRA and TRB V and J templates and then assembled into clonotypes. Expanded or contracted clonotypes were those called significant by both edgeR and NoisET, with noise models trained on biological replicates. For edgeR calls, the thresholds were a false discovery rate-adjusted p below 0.01 and a log2 fold-change of 1. As an exploratory analysis of dynamics, max-normalized trajectories of the 1000 most abundant clonotypes were examined with PCA combined with hierarchical clustering. Separately sequenced CD4+ and CD8+ repertoires were used to assign the CD4 or CD8 phenotype of responding clones. Clones were called with MiXCR by TCRdb after fastp trimmed the public reads at Q25, and only in-frame beta chains were retained. Rows are unified per CDR3 protein, each entry keeping the most common DNA and genes. The V and J calls, along with clone size, are taken from TCRdb and not from the paper's own processing. The sample table shows some 100,000 distinct CDR3 sequences, and 11% are seen once. The ten most abundant clones make up approximately 40% of the sample.

Regarding this clonotype: Its antigen remains unidentified. Within one base of it there is no much larger clone, and no base qualities were kept.

Broad study findings and their caveats: Clones that contracted from day 15 to 85 showed balanced CD4/CD8 phenotypes, whereas a second wave of clones that expanded from day 15 to 37 leaned towards CD4+. Some responding clones were found in pre-infection memory, which suggests that pre-existing cross-reactive memory T cells took part in the SARS-CoV-2 response. Contracting CD4+ clones turned up mainly in the CM and EM memory subsets, whereas EMRA was where CD8+ clones were enriched. SARS-CoV-2 specificity of the second-wave clones peaking on day 37 was not confirmed. The study covered only two mild cases, and larger cohorts including severe cases with pre-infection samples were considered necessary.

PBMCs were isolated by Ficoll-Paque density gradient centrifugation. The chain is encoded by TRBV7-9 joined to TRBJ1-6, with an unclear D gene assignment. Sequenced: PBMCs or a T cell subset sorted from them (not recorded which). The receptor comes from a young man who had mild COVID-19 (a few samples of this study predate the infection). The sample titles of this study are shuffled in the database, so cell type and time point are left out; the donor was told from shared clones. The CDR3 loop reads CASSSDGYNSPLHF. The DNA reads as follows: TGTGCCAGCAGCTCCGACGGTTATAATTCACCCCTCCACTTT.